This T cell receptor beta chain was identified during a study of T cell responses to AZD1222 COVID-19 vaccine. Findings and limits, study-wide: Repertoires were obtained only post-peak T cell response. Recipients of two AZD1222 doses showed rising Spike-specific TCR breadth and depth. Possibly, clonal diversity was underestimated; donors were largely white British and included more females.

Details on this clone: The antigen remains unidentified.

The CDR3 runs 14 residues. Libraries were prepared by immunoSEQ multiplex PCR; TCRdb keeps only in-frame clonotypes and omits some of them. The data hold some 150,000 clones, with approximately 87% observed a single time. The TCR comes from an adult in good health. Sequenced material: peripheral blood, taken on day 0 of MenACWY control vaccination. The chain recombines TRBV1 with TRBJ2-1; whether TRBD1, the table's D call, matches the DNA was not checked. TRBV1 is noted as a pseudogene. CDR3 in DNA: TGCACCAGCAGCCAAGATCGGCAGGGGGATGAGCAGTTCTTC. Translated: CTSSQDRQGDEQFF.